These 29 T cell receptor beta chains came from one sample sequenced in a study of shared clonotypes between healthy human individuals. Sequencing was performed with immunoSEQ multiplex PCR; in TCRdb, only in-frame clones are kept and a portion is missing. Found here are roughly 890,000 clones, 92% of them singletons; the top ten hold nearly 25%. Terminally differentiated effector memory CD45RA+ cells were excluded by CCR7 positive selection of CD45RO-negative cells. The sequenced sample consisted of naive CD8+ T cells sorted from blood. Receptors were obtained from a man younger than 40 in good health.

In its sample, this clone was seen once. The chain uses TRBV7-6 and TRBJ2-7; D unclear. The CDR3 length is 13 residues. Trimming took 1 base from V and 4 from J, leaving 8 bases between them. CDR1 is SGHVS, CDR2 FNYEAQ, per germline. The CDR3 region is CASSLEQHYEQYF. As DNA, the CDR3 is TGTGCCAGCAGCTTAGAACAACATTACGAGCAGTACTTC.

The rearrangement uses TRBV2 and TRBJ1-1, with D unclear. The ends were cut back, 6 bases at V and 4 bases at J, with 12 bases in the middle. This CDR3 contains 13 residues. CDR1 is SNHLY, CDR2 FYNNEI, per germline. The CDR3, as DNA: TGTGCCAGCAGGTATTTCGGTGGCACTGAAGCTTTCTTT. It specifies CASRYFGGTEAFF.

In its sample, this clone was seen once. This chain uses TRBV6-5 with TRBJ2-2; 11 bases match TRBD2. The germline gives CDR1 MNHEY, CDR2 SVGAGI. The CDR3 covers 16 residues. V lost 4 bases and J lost 6; bases outside the gene matches: 7. CDR3 nucleotide sequence: TGTGCCAGCAGTTTTAGCGGGAGGGCCATCGCCGGGGAGCTGTTTTTT. This translates into CASSFSGRAIAGELFF.

This clone was picked up one time. The V call is TRBV27, the J call TRBJ2-7, with D perhaps TRBD2 (6 bases). This CDR3 has 14 amino acids. Germline V gene data show CDR1 as MNHEY and CDR2 as SMNVEV (reference sequence). The V end was cut by 7 bases, the J end by 2 bases, with 15 bases between. Here the CDR3 reads CASISGGVAYEQYF. CDR3 in DNA: TGTGCCAGCATAAGTGGAGGGGTAGCCTACGAGCAGTACTTC.

The V and J genes are TRBV5-6 and TRBJ1-5; D remains unclear. CDR3 length equals 14 residues. V dropped 1 base and J dropped 5 bases, with 10 bases sitting between them. Germline CDR1 is SGHDT and CDR2 is YYEEEE. CDR3 residues: CASSLSGGDQPQHF. The CDR3 DNA follows: TGTGCCAGCAGCTTGTCGGGTGGGGATCAGCCCCAGCATTTT.

The sample holds one count of this clone. The chain couples TRBV2 to TRBJ2-7, with TRBD1 as a possible D gene (5 bases). This CDR3 contains 13 residues. Germline-derived CDR1 and CDR2 are SNHLY and FYNNEI. The V gene lost 11 bases and the J gene lost 3 bases, with 17 bases spanning the gap. In nucleotides, the CDR3 is TGTGCCTACTTGGTAAAGGACATCTACGAGCAGTACTTC. It codes for CAYLVKDIYEQYF.

The chain is built from TRBV13 and TRBJ2-1; TRBD2 agrees at 9 bases. There are 15 residues in the CDR3. Per germline, CDR1 PRHDT and CDR2 FYEKMQ (reference sequence). The V gene end was trimmed by 4 bases and the J gene end by 4 bases; junction bases not matched to a gene: 5. CDR3 loop: CASSSSGVRYNEQFF. The DNA for the CDR3 is TGTGCCAGCAGCTCTAGCGGGGTCCGATACAATGAGCAGTTCTTC.

The CDR3 bases are TGTGCCAGCAGTTTATGGACGGGACTAGCGGGAGTCAACGAGCAGTACTTC. It yields the protein CASSLWTGLAGVNEQYF. The chain is built from TRBV27 and TRBJ2-7, with 14 bases that match TRBD2. V lost 1 base to trimming and J lost 5 bases; unmatched junction nucleotides: 7. Germline V CDR1 and CDR2: MNHEY, SMNVEV (reference sequence). The CDR3 covers 17 residues.

The chain has TRBV2 and TRBJ2-1; maybe TRBD1 (6 bases). Trimming cost V 4 bases and J 4 bases, with 11 bases left between them. The CDR3 has 14 residues. CDR1 is SNHLY, CDR2 FYNNEI, per germline. The CDR3, as DNA: TGTGCCAGCAGTGTGGGGGCAGCGTACAATGAGCAGTTCTTC. Its protein is CASSVGAAYNEQFF.

The V and J genes are TRBV9 and TRBJ2-2; D might be TRBD2 (5 bases). The CDR3 totals 13 residues. The V gene lost 5 bases and the J gene lost 3 bases, with 8 bases spanning the gap. Germline CDR1 and CDR2: SGDLS and YYNGEE. CDR3 protein: CASSGRDTGELFF. The CDR3 bases are TGTGCCAGCAGTGGGCGGGACACCGGGGAGCTGTTTTTT. The full variable domain, with the rest looked up from reference TRBV9 and TRBJ2-2, is DSGVTQTPKHLITATGQRVTLRCSPRSGDLSVYWYQQSLDQGLQFLIQYYNGEERAKGNILERFSAQQFPDLHSELNLSSLELGDSALYFCASSGRDTGELFFGEGSRLTVL.

As DNA, the CDR3 is TGCGCCAGCAGCCAAGAACCACAGGGGTATCACTATGGCTACACCTTC. This gives the protein CASSQEPQGYHYGYTF. V usage is TRBV4-3 and J usage is TRBJ1-2, with 7 bases that match TRBD1. CDR3 length: 16 residues. The trim removed 0 bases at V and 3 bases at J, leaving 7 bases unmatched. In germline, CDR1 is LGHNA, CDR2 YSLEER.

The chain carries TRBV10-2 and TRBJ2-3; 11 nucleotides line up with TRBD2. CDR1 WSHSY and CDR2 SAAADI come from the germline V gene. The CDR3 consists of 15 residues. The junction had 4 bases not matched to a gene; V was cut back by 4 bases and J by 4 bases. CDR3 DNA: TGCGCCAGCAGTGCCCCTAGCGGGAGGTCAGATACGCAGTATTTT. This gives the protein CASSAPSGRSDTQYF.

The V and J genes are TRBV6-1 and TRBJ2-1; D is ambiguous. V lost 3 bases to trimming and J lost 4 bases, with 7 bases between them. Germline loops: CDR1 MNHNS, CDR2 SASEGT. This CDR3 is 13 amino acids long. CDR3 amino acids: CASSDSGYNEQFF. DNA of the CDR3: TGTGCCAGCAGTGATAGTGGATACAATGAGCAGTTCTTC.

The chain couples TRBV14 to TRBJ2-7; 8 bases agree with TRBD2. Germline loops: CDR1 SGHDN, CDR2 FVKESK. Trimming at V came to 3 bases and at J to 3 bases, leaving 16 bases not matched to a gene. The CDR3 covers 18 residues. The CDR3 spells CASSQDRLAILRGYEQYF. DNA of the CDR3: TGTGCCAGCAGCCAGGATAGACTAGCGATCCTTCGAGGCTACGAGCAGTACTTC.

CDR3 coding DNA: TGTGCCAGCAGCCCAAGGGAGAGGGGGAGCGAAAAACTGTTTTTT. It is translated as CASSPRERGSEKLFF. This chain uses TRBV9 with TRBJ1-4; D might be TRBD1 (6 bases). Germline lookup yields CDR1 SGDLS and CDR2 YYNGEE. The CDR3 has 15 amino acids. V dropped 4 bases and J dropped 8 bases, with 18 bases sitting between them.

The chain combines TRBV5-1 with TRBJ2-3, with D perhaps TRBD1 (7 bases). The V and J ends lost 0 bases and 6 bases respectively, with 20 bases between them. CDR1 and CDR2 from the germline V gene are SGHRS and YFSETQ. This CDR3 region has 17 residues. CDR3 DNA sequence: TGCGCCAGCAGCTTGGATCAGGGGGGTACGGCTTCGGATACGCAGTATTTT. Protein product: CASSLDQGGTASDTQYF. Together with reference TRBV5-1 and TRBJ2-3, the CDR3 gives the full variable domain: KAGVTQTPRYLIKTRGQQVTLSCSPISGHRSVSWYQQTPGQGLQFLFEYFSETQRNKGNFPGRFSGRQFSNSRSEMNVSTLELGDSALYLCASSLDQGGTASDTQYFGPGTRLTVL.

The chain has TRBV27 and TRBJ2-7; D is undetermined. Germline loops: CDR1 MNHEY, CDR2 SMNVEV (reference sequence). Trimming stripped 2 bases from V and 4 bases from J, with 9 bases between. The length of the CDR3 is 13 residues. The CDR3 coding sequence is TGTGCCAGCAGTTTAGGGTTTGGGTACGAGCAGTACTTC. Its protein is CASSLGFGYEQYF.

The chain has TRBV27 and TRBJ2-7; a possible D gene is TRBD2 (5 bases). Per the germline V gene, CDR1 is MNHEY and CDR2 is SMNVEV (reference sequence). V dropped 6 bases and J dropped 0 bases, with 12 bases sitting between them. The CDR3 is 14 residues long. The CDR3 DNA sequence: TGTGCCAGCAGCGGGGAGAAAAGCTCCTACGAGCAGTACTTC. Protein sequence: CASSGEKSSYEQYF.

This clone was seen just once. The V call is TRBV6-5, the J call TRBJ2-3; 8 nucleotides agree with TRBD2. The CDR3 length is 13 residues. Germline V gene lookup returns CDR1 MNHEY and CDR2 SVGAGI. With V trimmed by 7 bases and J by 4 bases, 4 bases remained unmatched. CDR3 DNA: TGTGCCAGCAACCCGACTAGCGCAGATACGCAGTATTTT. Translating gives CASNPTSADTQYF.

This clone was counted a single time. V gene TRBV11-2 combines with J gene TRBJ2-7; D perhaps matches TRBD2 (6 bases). CDR1 is SGHAT and CDR2 is FQNNGV in the germline V gene. CDR3 length: 14 residues. The germline V and J ends were trimmed by 1 base and 3 bases, with 10 bases remaining between them. The CDR3 bases are TGTGCCAGCAGCTTAGGGGTTAGCGGCTACGAGCAGTACTTC. The encoded protein is CASSLGVSGYEQYF.

The chain uses TRBV28 and TRBJ2-1; TRBD1 matches at 7 bases. After removal of 2 bases from V and 5 bases from J, the junction contained 9 bases not matched to a gene. The CDR3 covers 16 residues. CDR1 MDHEN and CDR2 SYDVKM come from the germline V gene. This chain's CDR3 is CASSLRDSRLDNEQFF. The CDR3 DNA follows: TGTGCCAGCAGTTTACGGGACAGCCGACTTGACAATGAGCAGTTCTTC.

Concerning this clone: Mismatch with germline at one junction end may stem from a read error. The chain has TRBV7-9 and TRBJ1-1, with D unresolved. CDR1 SEHNR and CDR2 FQNEAQ come from the germline V gene (reference sequence). This CDR3 has 14 amino acids. Written as DNA, the CDR3 is TGTGCCAGCAGCCTTACCTTCGGCCTTACCGACGCTTCCTTT. Residues: CASSLTFGLTDASF.

This sequence joins TRBV14 and TRBJ1-5, with 8 bases fitting TRBD1. J gave up 2 bases and V 4 bases, and 7 bases lay outside the gene matches. The germline gives CDR1 SGHDN, CDR2 FVKESK. The CDR3 spans 16 residues. CDR3: CASSPGGANGNQPQHF. DNA of the CDR3: TGTGCCAGCAGCCCAGGGGGCGCGAACGGCAATCAGCCCCAGCATTTT. Full variable domain (outside the CDR3, taken from reference TRBV14 and TRBJ1-5): EAGVTQFPSHSVIEKGQTVTLRCDPISGHDNLYWYRRVMGKEIKFLLHFVKESKQDESGMPNNRFLAERTGGTYSTLKVQPAELEDSGVYFCASSPGGANGNQPQHFGDGTRLSIL.

The genes are TRBV4-1 and TRBJ1-4; possibly TRBD1 for D (6 bases). The CDR3 is 13 amino acids. Germline loops: CDR1 MGHRA, CDR2 YSYEKL. Trimming left V 3 bases short and J 10 bases short, with 12 bases between. The DNA for the CDR3 is TGCGCCAGCAGCCAGGTACAGGGTGGAAAACTGTTTTTT. This encodes CASSQVQGGKLFF.

The CDR3 DNA follows: TGTGCCAGCAGCTTATCGGTGGGGGAGCTGTTTTTT. Translating gives CASSLSVGELFF. This chain links TRBV11-2 with TRBJ2-2; D remains ambiguous. V dropped 2 bases and J dropped 8 bases, with 6 bases sitting between them. CDR1 is SGHAT, CDR2 FQNNGV, per germline. The CDR3 contains 12 residues.

The rearrangement links TRBV27 to TRBJ2-5, with 7 bases aligning to TRBD2. Germline CDR1 is MNHEY and CDR2 is SMNVEV (reference sequence). Unmatched junction bases numbered 10, after V lost 5 bases and J lost 4 bases. The CDR3 totals 15 residues. The CDR3: CASSPLSGIGETQYF. DNA for the CDR3: TGTGCCAGCAGTCCTCTGAGCGGGATTGGAGAGACCCAGTACTTC.

The rearrangement uses TRBV14 and TRBJ2-5; TRBD2 matches at 8 bases. The better agreement between TRBJ2-7 and the DNA end casts doubt on the J call. The CDR3 runs to 14 residues. Germline V gene sequence: CDR1 SGHDN, CDR2 FVKESK. The CDR3 loop is CASSQAGGPYEQYF. CDR3 DNA sequence: TGTGCCAGCAGCCAAGCGGGAGGGCCTTACGAGCAGTACTTC.

This clone has a single count. The gene calls are TRBV6-5 and TRBJ2-5; D is uncertain. V shed 0 bases and J shed 9 bases, with 11 bases lying between them. Germline V gene lookup returns CDR1 MNHEY and CDR2 SVGAGI. This CDR3 has 13 residues. The CDR3 region is CASSYSKEWAQYF. CDR3 coding DNA: TGTGCCAGCAGTTACTCGAAGGAATGGGCCCAGTACTTC.

This chain uses TRBV11-2 with TRBJ2-5, with TRBD1 matching over 9 bases. The germline gives CDR1 SGHAT, CDR2 FQNNGV. The V and J ends lost 6 bases and 3 bases, in that order; junction bases with no gene match: 11. The CDR3 consists of 16 residues. This CDR3 is CASSQGQGGMKETQYF. DNA for the CDR3: TGTGCCAGCAGTCAGGGACAGGGTGGGATGAAAGAGACCCAGTACTTC. The full variable domain, with the rest looked up from reference TRBV11-2 and TRBJ2-5, is EAGVAQSPRYKIIEKRQSVAFWCNPISGHATLYWYQQILGQGPKLLIQFQNNGVVDDSQLPKDRFSAERLKGVDSTLKIQPAKLEDSAVYLCASSQGQGGMKETQYFGPGTRLLVL.